This T cell receptor (beta chain) was identified in a study of control samples from healthy donors and cancer patients. The CDR3 consists of 11 residues. In germline, CDR1 is DFQATT, CDR2 SNEGSKA (reference sequence). Deletions cut 5 bases from V and 10 bases from J, with 14 bases between. Measured with immunoSEQ multiplex PCR; TCRdb has only the in-frame clones, and not every one. The table has 60,000 to 70,000 clones, roughly 82% seen once. The chain has TRBV20-1 and TRBJ1-2; possibly TRBD1 for D (6 bases). Input material: PBMCs. The clonotype was recovered from a woman aged 45-65 years with lung cancer. CDR3 DNA: TGCAGTGCTGGGGGCGCGGGGTCCTACACCTTC. It is translated as CSAGGAGSYTF.